The 32 T cell receptor beta chains in this list originate from one sample, sequenced in a study of control samples from healthy donors and cancer patients. Produced via immunoSEQ multiplex PCR; TCRdb's table is partial and in-frame only. The table lists fewer than 500,000 clones, more than 80% of them singletons. The sample comprised PBMCs. Receptors originate from a man in his forties with head and neck cancer.

The J gene is TRBJ2-1, the V gene TRBV28; no firm D call. The CDR3 is 12 residues long. CDR1 is MDHEN, CDR2 SYDVKM, per germline. V lost 3 bases and J 10 bases, leaving 10 bases between the germline ends. The CDR3, as DNA: TGTGCCAGCAGTTTCGGCAAGCGAGAGCAGTTCTTC. Translated, it gives CASSFGKREQFF.

The gene calls are TRBV11-3 and TRBJ2-2; 11 bases align to TRBD1. The CDR3 length is 16 residues. Per the germline V gene, CDR1 is SGHNT and CDR2 is YENEEA. Trimming took 5 bases from V and 7 from J; bases not matched to a gene: 9. The DNA of the CDR3 is TGTGCCAGCAGCCTCGGACAGGGGGCGCAAATCGGGGAGCTGTTTTTT. This translates into CASSLGQGAQIGELFF.

This rearrangement joins TRBV5-1 to TRBJ2-2; D is perhaps TRBD1 (5 bases). Deletions cut 4 bases from V and 0 bases from J, with 16 bases between. CDR3 length: 17 amino acids. Germline V gene lookup returns CDR1 SGHRS and CDR2 YFSETQ. CDR3 amino acids: CASSPFPQGSNTGELFF. In DNA, the CDR3 is TGCGCCAGCAGCCCCTTTCCCCAGGGTTCGAACACCGGGGAGCTGTTTTTT.

This chain connects TRBV29-1 to TRBJ2-5, with 7 bases identical to TRBD1. CDR1 SQVTM and CDR2 ANQGSEA come from the germline V gene. This CDR3 region has 13 residues. The J segment lost 0 bases and the V segment lost 6 bases, leaving 4 bases of the junction unmatched. This CDR3 reads CSVLGTDQETQYF. The CDR3 DNA follows: TGCAGCGTCCTCGGGACAGACCAAGAGACCCAGTACTTC. Based on the CDR3 plus reference TRBV29-1 and TRBJ2-5, the full variable domain is SAVISQKPSRDICQRGTSLTIQCQVDSQVTMMFWYRQQPGQSLTLIATANQGSEATYESGFVIDKFPISRPNLTFSTLTVSNMSPEDSSIYLCSVLGTDQETQYFGPGTRLLVL.

The CDR3 coding sequence is TGTGCCAGCAGCTTAGGCCAGGGCCCCTCCTACGAGCAGTACTTC. It translates to CASSLGQGPSYEQYF. The chain employs TRBV11-3 and TRBJ2-7; tentative D call: TRBD1 (5 bases). The CDR3 spans 15 residues. V lost 1 base, J lost 0 bases, and 10 bases lay in between. Germline V lookup: CDR1 SGHNT, CDR2 YENEEA.

The rearrangement uses TRBV5-1 and TRBJ2-7; tentative D call: TRBD1 (5 bases). V was pared by 3 bases and J by 2 bases, with 9 bases between. Germline CDR1 SGHRS, CDR2 YFSETQ. CDR3 size: 13 residues. This chain's CDR3 is CASSSDSTYEQYF. The CDR3 DNA reads as TGCGCCAGCAGCTCTGACAGTACCTACGAGCAGTACTTC.

V is TRBV6-5 and J is TRBJ1-1; weak D call: TRBD1 (6 bases). Trimming removed 5 bases from V and 8 bases from J, with 15 bases in between. Looked up from germline, CDR1 is MNHEY and CDR2 is SVGAGI. The CDR3 totals 13 residues. CDR3 nucleotides: TGTGCCAGCAGTCCGGAGGGGGGCCCAGAAGCTTTCTTT. It translates to CASSPEGGPEAFF.

V gene TRBV6-5 combines with J gene TRBJ1-1, with unresolved D. Trimming removed 6 bases from V and 4 bases from J, with 9 bases in between. Looked up from germline, CDR1 is MNHEY and CDR2 is SVGAGI. The CDR3 has 12 amino acids. The CDR3 nucleotides are TGTGCCAGCAGCTCCCGAGGCACTGAAGCTTTCTTT. It specifies CASSSRGTEAFF.

This chain joins TRBV28 and TRBJ2-1; 12 positions agree with TRBD2. The CDR3 has 16 residues. Germline V gene data show CDR1 as MDHEN and CDR2 as SYDVKM. J was trimmed by 2 bases and V by 5 bases; bases with no gene match: 4. CDR3 sequence (DNA): TGTGCCAGCAGTGCTAGCGGGAGGGCGACCTACAATGAGCAGTTCTTC. Its protein product is CASSASGRATYNEQFF.

This clone has ten or more counts. The chain couples TRBV2 to TRBJ1-5; D is unclear. Trimming left V 7 bases short and J 12 bases short, with 22 bases between. CDR1 SNHLY and CDR2 FYNNEI come from the germline V gene. This CDR3 spans 14 amino acids. As DNA, the CDR3 is TGTGCCAGCACCGAAAAACTCCCCGCATTGCGCCAGCATTTT. Its translation: CASTEKLPALRQHF.

V is TRBV11-2 and J is TRBJ2-5; perhaps TRBD1 as D (6 bases). Trimming stripped 3 bases from V and 5 bases from J, with 16 bases between. This CDR3 is 15 amino acids long. CDR1 is SGHAT and CDR2 is FQNNGV in the germline V gene. In DNA form, the CDR3 reads TGTGCCAGCAGCTTGTTCACAGGGAACGACGAGACCCAGTACTTC. Encoded protein: CASSLFTGNDETQYF.

The chain recombines TRBV19 with TRBJ1-5; D perhaps matches TRBD1 (6 bases). V lost 5 bases to trimming and J lost 6 bases, with 11 bases between them. This CDR3 is 13 amino acids long. The V gene's germline CDR1 is LNHDA and CDR2 SQIVND (reference sequence). CDR3 DNA: TGTGCCAGTAGTGAACAGGGCAGTCAGCCCCAGCATTTT. Its protein is CASSEQGSQPQHF.

V usage is TRBV28 and J usage is TRBJ2-1; unclear D gene. V was shortened by 4 bases and J by 6 bases, with 7 bases between the two germline ends. Germline CDR1 reads MDHEN; CDR2 reads SYDVKM. The CDR3 consists of 12 residues. The CDR3 spells CASSSEINEQFF. CDR3 nucleotide sequence: TGTGCCAGCAGTTCTGAGATCAATGAGCAGTTCTTC. The full variable domain, completed using reference TRBV28 and TRBJ2-1, is DVKVTQSSRYLVKRTGEKVFLECVQDMDHENMFWYRQDPGLGLRLIYFSYDVKMKEKGDIPEGYSVSREKKERFSLILESASTNQTSMYLCASSSEINEQFFGPGTRLTVL.

The chain has TRBV4-3 and TRBJ1-6; perhaps TRBD1 as D (5 bases). CDR1 and CDR2 (germline): LGHNA, YSLEER. The V and J ends lost 2 bases and 7 bases respectively, with 12 bases between them. This CDR3 is 15 amino acids long. The CDR3: CASSQLVGENSPLHF. The CDR3 DNA is TGCGCCAGCAGCCAATTAGTGGGGGAGAATTCACCCCTCCACTTT.

This chain joins TRBV10-1 and TRBJ1-1; D ambiguous. Germline CDR1 WNHNN, CDR2 SYGVQD (reference sequence). Between the trimmed V and J ends, which lost 3 bases and 5 bases, there was a span of 10 bases. The CDR3 totals 13 residues. The CDR3 protein is CASSDNLGTEAFF. The CDR3 nucleotides read TGCGCCAGCAGTGATAACCTGGGGACTGAAGCTTTCTTT.

The chain links TRBV4-3 to TRBJ2-7; D is unresolved. Germline V gene data show CDR1 as LGHNA and CDR2 as YSLEER. The CDR3 totals 16 residues. Trimming shortened V by 0 bases and J by 4 bases, and 16 bases separated the two germline ends. CDR3 DNA: TGCGCCAGCAGCCAAGATCCTGGGATGTCCCGATACGAGCAGTACTTC. As protein: CASSQDPGMSRYEQYF.

V and J are TRBV4-1 and TRBJ1-4; perhaps TRBD1 as D (5 bases). From germline, CDR1 is MGHRA and CDR2 YSYEKL. The CDR3 runs to 17 residues. Between the trimmed V and J ends, which lost 1 base and 1 base, there was a span of 13 bases. The CDR3 DNA sequence: TGCGCCAGCAGCCAAGTAAGGCCCGGGGGAACTAATGAAAAACTGTTTTTT. This translates into CASSQVRPGGTNEKLFF.

The chain joins TRBV3-1 (or the pseudogene TRBV3-2) to TRBJ2-3; perhaps TRBD2 as D (6 bases). V was pared by 3 bases and J by 0 bases, with 10 bases between. CDR1 is LGHDT, CDR2 YNNKEL, per germline (reference sequence). This CDR3 region has 15 residues. The CDR3 loop reads CASSQRGSSTDTQYF. The CDR3 DNA sequence: TGTGCCAGCAGCCAGCGGGGCTCTAGCACAGATACGCAGTATTTT.

This chain links TRBV7-6 with TRBJ2-7; 9 nucleotides agree with TRBD2. J was trimmed by 2 bases and V by 1 base; bases with no gene match: 3. Germline CDR1 SGHVS, CDR2 FNYEAQ. CDR3 length: 15 amino acids. The CDR3: CASSLGAGGPYEQYF. CDR3 bases: TGTGCCAGCAGCTTAGGGGCGGGAGGGCCCTACGAGCAGTACTTC. The full variable domain, completed using reference TRBV7-6 and TRBJ2-7, is GAGVSQSPRYKVTKRGQDVALRCDPISGHVSLYWYRQALGQGPEFLTYFNYEAQQDKSGLPNDRFSAERPEGSISTLTIQRTEQRDSAMYRCASSLGAGGPYEQYFGPGTRLTVT.

The chain recombines TRBV5-6 with TRBJ2-7; TRBD1 is a possible D gene (6 bases). Looked up from germline, CDR1 is SGHDT and CDR2 is YYEEEE. The germline V and J ends were trimmed by 0 bases and 2 bases, with 9 bases remaining between them. This CDR3 has 14 residues. This chain's CDR3 is CASSLGGRAYEQYF. In DNA, the CDR3 is TGTGCCAGCAGCTTGGGGGGGCGCGCCTACGAGCAGTACTTC.

V is TRBV7-2 and J is TRBJ1-4; D uncertain. The CDR3 covers 15 residues. Trimming took 5 bases from V and 4 from J, leaving 14 bases between them. Per germline, CDR1 SGHTA and CDR2 FQGNSA. The CDR3 DNA reads TGTGCCAGCAGCCAGACGGGCTTTTTTAATGAAAAACTGTTTTTT. Translation gives CASSQTGFFNEKLFF.

The gene calls are TRBV19 and TRBJ2-1; 7 positions match TRBD1. CDR1 LNHDA and CDR2 SQIVND come from the germline V gene (reference sequence). The CDR3 has 17 residues. J gave up 0 bases and V 4 bases, and 9 bases lay outside the gene matches. CDR3 nucleotide sequence: TGTGCCAGTAGTACTCTTGGGACAGCCAGCTCCTACAATGAGCAGTTCTTC. Protein product: CASSTLGTASSYNEQFF.

The gene calls are TRBV9 and TRBJ2-2, with D perhaps being TRBD1 or TRBD2 (5 bases each). The CDR3 runs 11 residues. Germline values: CDR1 SGDLS, CDR2 YYNGEE. Trimming left V 6 bases short and J 8 bases short, with 8 bases between. In DNA, the CDR3 is TGTGCCAGCATGAGGGGTGGGGAGCTGTTTTTT. Translation: CASMRGGELFF.

Remarks on this clone: The junction does not match germline at one end; this may be a read error. This chain links TRBV7-9 with TRBJ2-4; D uncertain. The CDR3 has 11 residues. Germline V gene data show CDR1 as SEHNR and CDR2 as FQNEAQ (reference sequence). The CDR3, as DNA: TGTGCCAGCAGCCCGGGTGGGCATTCTAACTTC. Its protein is CASSPGGHSNF.

The chain has TRBV3-1 (or the pseudogene TRBV3-2) and TRBJ2-7, with 9 positions matching TRBD1. There are 15 residues in the CDR3. Germline CDR1 reads LGHDT; CDR2 reads YNNKEL (reference sequence). V was pared by 5 bases and J by 5 bases, with 10 bases of the junction left unmatched. The CDR3 spells CASSDTGTGLHEQYF. The DNA for the CDR3 is TGTGCCAGCAGCGATACCGGGACAGGGCTCCACGAGCAGTACTTC.

This sequence joins TRBV9 and TRBJ2-1; 8 bases map to TRBD1. The germline gives CDR1 SGDLS, CDR2 YYNGEE. This CDR3 has 14 residues. Losses at the gene ends were 1 base for V and 6 bases for J; bases not matched to a gene: 3. The CDR3 DNA is TGTGCCAGCAGCGTAACAGGGGGTAGCAATGAGCAGTTCTTC. Translation gives CASSVTGGSNEQFF.

This sequence joins TRBV6-2 or TRBV6-3 and TRBJ2-1; 16 nucleotides line up with TRBD2. The J segment lost 8 bases and the V segment lost 6 bases, leaving 7 bases of the junction unmatched. The CDR3 covers 16 residues. The germline CDR1 and CDR2 sequences are MNHEY and SVGEGT. CDR3 nucleotide sequence: TGTGCCAGCAGCACGGGGACTAGCGGGGGGGCGGATGAGCAGTTCTTC. This translates into CASSTGTSGGADEQFF.

CDR3 sequence (DNA): TGTGCCAGCAGTTACTCTCTAGCGGGGGACGGGGGTGAGCAGTTCTTC. The encoded protein is CASSYSLAGDGGEQFF. The genes are TRBV6-5 and TRBJ2-1; 10 bases agree with TRBD2. Trimming took 0 bases from V and 9 from J; bases not matched to a gene: 8. CDR1 and CDR2 (germline): MNHEY, SVGAGI. This CDR3 is 16 amino acids long.

V and J are TRBV14 and TRBJ1-1, with 9 bases that match TRBD1. Germline-derived CDR1 and CDR2 are SGHDN and FVKESK. V lost 3 bases, J lost 1 base, and 6 bases stayed unmatched. This CDR3 has 16 amino acids. DNA for the CDR3: TGTGCCAGCAGCCACCTCGGACAGGGGTCGAACACTGAAGCTTTCTTT. It specifies CASSHLGQGSNTEAFF.

The chain has TRBV6-5 and TRBJ1-1; a possible D gene is TRBD1 (5 bases). Trimming removed 6 bases from V and 0 bases from J, with 11 bases in between. The CDR3 sequence is 14 residues long. The germline V gene encodes CDR1 MNHEY and CDR2 SVGAGI. The CDR3, as DNA: TGTGCCAGCAGAAAGACAGACTTGAACACTGAAGCTTTCTTT. It codes for CASRKTDLNTEAFF.

The chain couples TRBV28 to TRBJ1-2, with D perhaps TRBD1 (6 bases). The germline CDR1 and CDR2 sequences are MDHEN and SYDVKM. The CDR3 spans 15 residues. Trimming stripped 5 bases from V and 7 bases from J, with 20 bases between. CDR3 coding DNA: TGTGCCAGCAGTCCCCCTGGGGGCACAATAGGTGGCTACACCTTC. It is translated as CASSPPGGTIGGYTF.

The chain combines TRBV7-9 with TRBJ2-3; D is unclear. The germline V gene encodes CDR1 SEHNR and CDR2 FQNEAQ (reference sequence). The CDR3 is made up of 14 amino acids. V was trimmed by 1 base and J by 6 bases, leaving 11 bases between them. The CDR3 reads CASSLELTPDTQYF. DNA for the CDR3: TGTGCCAGCAGCTTAGAACTGACGCCGGATACGCAGTATTTT.